This TCR beta chain derives from a study of cytomegalovirus exposure and HLA in healthy donors. About the research overall: Earlier work reported 117 million unique TCR beta sequences from about 200 million T cells. Study-level results: A later analysis linked a missense variant in DCLRE1C to the trimming of TCR beta V and J genes.

Every donor was a healthy person donating bone marrow. This clone was seen once. Its antigen is unknown. Use of 60 Vbeta and 13 Jbeta primers characterized the PCR. The method was immunoSEQ multiplex PCR; TCRdb's version includes in-frame clones alone and lacks a portion of them. The sample gives about 190,000 clones, more than 65% of which show up once; 3.1% is in the top ten. This CDR3 has 13 residues. J was trimmed by 6 bases and V by 10 bases; bases with no gene match: 11. The germline gives CDR1 MNHNS, CDR2 SASEGT. This rearrangement joins TRBV6-1 to TRBJ1-1, with 7 nucleotides matching TRBD1. This receptor was identified in a woman between 25 and 40 years old in good health and CMV-seropositive. The sample comprised PBMCs. The CDR3 reads CATKTRDSAEAFF. Here the CDR3 DNA reads TGTGCCACCAAGACCCGGGACAGCGCTGAAGCTTTCTTT.